This T cell receptor beta chain was identified in a study of CD8 T cells in ankylosing spondylitis. Whole-study findings and limits: In ankylosing spondylitis patients, matched synovial fluid reportedly showed significant enrichment of disease-linked clones. Earlier studies detected some motif variants in reactive arthritis synovial fluid and blood. Several highly homologous variants made up a TCR beta motif that seemed to typify ankylosing spondylitis blood.

TCR beta libraries were made by quantitative 5'-RACE with molecular barcodes. TCRdb re-called the 5' RACE reads with MiXCR, one entry per CDR3 protein. Of 25,000 to 30,000 distinct CDR3 sequences in the sample, roughly 5.3% were seen once. In this sample, this clonotype is medium-sized. What it binds is not known. The J segment lost 7 bases and the V segment lost 1 base, leaving 6 bases of the junction unmatched. The CDR3 sequence is 14 residues long. Germline V gene data show CDR1 as SGDLS and CDR2 as YYNGEE. The material sequenced was blood, either unsorted or a sorted T cell fraction (not recorded which). This TCR was recovered from a female donor with ankylosing spondylitis or in good health (not recorded which). The V gene is TRBV9, the J gene TRBJ1-2, with TRBD1 matching over 8 bases. The CDR3 sequence is CASSVPGGYSGYTF. CDR3 nucleotides: TGTGCCAGCAGCGTACCAGGGGGCTACTCTGGCTACACCTTC.